This T cell receptor beta chain was documented in a study of beta chain features in type 1 diabetes. Study in general: Cells sorted and examined across all samples totaled nearly 110,000,000. Overall study findings and caveats: When Type 1 diabetes patients were examined, their TCRB CDR3s proved moderately but significantly shorter in all four CD4+ subsets.

The CDR3 has 15 amino acids. V lost 0 bases and J 5 bases, leaving 8 bases between the germline ends. Germline assignment: CDR1 ENHRY and CDR2 SYGVKD. On this clone: Its specificity is unknown.

All of the isolated RNA was reverse transcribed, so expressed TCRB transcripts were sequenced. Profiling relied on immunoSEQ multiplex PCR, and the TCRdb table lists in-frame clones only, not all of them. The repertoire holds 200,000 to 300,000 clones, with 14% as singletons. This sequence was found in a man younger than 45 with type 1 diabetes. The chain couples TRBV10-3 to TRBJ1-6, with no clear D. Material: naive CD4+ T cells from blood. CDR3 in DNA: TGTGCCATCAGTGAGTCAACGGGTGATAATTCACCCCTCCACTTT. Protein product: CAISESTGDNSPLHF.